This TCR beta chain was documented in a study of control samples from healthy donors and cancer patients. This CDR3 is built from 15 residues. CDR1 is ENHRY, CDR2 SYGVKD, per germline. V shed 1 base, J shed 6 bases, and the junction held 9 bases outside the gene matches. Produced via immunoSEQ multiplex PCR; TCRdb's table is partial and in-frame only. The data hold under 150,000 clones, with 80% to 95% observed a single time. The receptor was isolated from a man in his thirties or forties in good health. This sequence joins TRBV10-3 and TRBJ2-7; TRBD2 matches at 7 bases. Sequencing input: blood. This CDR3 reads CAISELTGGPVEQYF. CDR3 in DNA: TGTGCCATCAGTGAGTTGACGGGAGGACCCGTCGAGCAGTACTTC.